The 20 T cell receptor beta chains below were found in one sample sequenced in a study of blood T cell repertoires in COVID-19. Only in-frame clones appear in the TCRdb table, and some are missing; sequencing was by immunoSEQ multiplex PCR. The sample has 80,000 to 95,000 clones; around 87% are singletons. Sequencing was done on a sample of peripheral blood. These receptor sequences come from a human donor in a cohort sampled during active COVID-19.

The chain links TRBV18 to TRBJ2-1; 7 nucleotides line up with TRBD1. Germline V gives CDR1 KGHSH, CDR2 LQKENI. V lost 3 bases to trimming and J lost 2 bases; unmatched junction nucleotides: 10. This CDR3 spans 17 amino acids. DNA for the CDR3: TGTGCCAGCTCACCGTACGACAGGGTGGGGGCCTACAATGAGCAGTTCTTC. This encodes CASSPYDRVGAYNEQFF.

CDR3 sequence: CASSPTGISGAQYF. In DNA form, the CDR3 reads TGTGCCAGCAGCCCCACAGGGATTTCCGGGGCCCAGTACTTC. V gene TRBV5-6 combines with J gene TRBJ2-5, with D perhaps matching TRBD1 (6 bases). V was shortened by 4 bases and J by 9 bases, with 19 bases between the two germline ends. The CDR3 runs to 14 residues. CDR1 is SGHDT and CDR2 is YYEEEE in the germline V gene.

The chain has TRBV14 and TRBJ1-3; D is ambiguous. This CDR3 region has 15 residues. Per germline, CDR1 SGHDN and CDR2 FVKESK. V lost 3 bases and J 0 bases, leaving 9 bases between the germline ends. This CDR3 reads CASSHWLFSGNTIYF. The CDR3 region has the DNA TGTGCCAGCAGCCATTGGCTCTTCTCTGGAAACACCATATATTTT.

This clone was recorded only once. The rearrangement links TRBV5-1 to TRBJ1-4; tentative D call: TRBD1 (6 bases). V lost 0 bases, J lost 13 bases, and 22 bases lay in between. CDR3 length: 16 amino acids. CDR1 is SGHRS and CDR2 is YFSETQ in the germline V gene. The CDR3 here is CASSLGSGGPTKRLFF. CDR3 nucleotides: TGCGCCAGCAGCTTGGGATCTGGGGGCCCCACAAAGCGACTGTTTTTT.

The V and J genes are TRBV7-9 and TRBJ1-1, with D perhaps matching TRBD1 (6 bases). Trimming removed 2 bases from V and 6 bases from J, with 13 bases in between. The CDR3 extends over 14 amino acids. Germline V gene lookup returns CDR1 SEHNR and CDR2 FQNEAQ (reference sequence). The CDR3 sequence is CASSLNPAGAEAFF. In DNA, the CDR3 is TGTGCCAGCAGCTTAAACCCAGCAGGGGCTGAAGCTTTCTTT.

The CDR3: CASSGQGEANYGYTF. CDR3 in DNA: TGTGCCAGTAGTGGACAGGGGGAAGCTAACTATGGCTACACCTTC. This chain connects TRBV19 to TRBJ1-2; 10 bases fit TRBD1. The CDR3 is 15 amino acids. CDR1 is LNHDA, CDR2 SQIVND, per germline (reference sequence). J gave up 0 bases and V 5 bases, and 3 bases lay outside the gene matches.

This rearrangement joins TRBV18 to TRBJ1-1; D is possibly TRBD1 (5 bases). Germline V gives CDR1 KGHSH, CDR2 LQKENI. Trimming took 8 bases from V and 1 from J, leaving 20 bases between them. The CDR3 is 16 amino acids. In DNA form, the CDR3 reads TGTGCCAGCCTACCGGGTAGGGGCGGGGAGAACACTGAAGCTTTCTTT. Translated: CASLPGRGGENTEAFF.

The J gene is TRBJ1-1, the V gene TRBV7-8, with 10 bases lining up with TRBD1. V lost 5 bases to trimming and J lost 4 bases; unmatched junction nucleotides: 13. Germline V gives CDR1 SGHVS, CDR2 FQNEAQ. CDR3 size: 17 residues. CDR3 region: CASSPRGQGLGPTEAFF. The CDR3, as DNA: TGTGCCAGCAGCCCCAGGGGACAGGGGTTAGGGCCCACTGAAGCTTTCTTT.

This CDR3 reads CASGARRGNYNEQFF. The CDR3 DNA sequence: TGTGCCAGCGGCGCGCGGCGGGGTAACTACAATGAGCAGTTCTTC. This chain uses TRBV11-3 with TRBJ2-1; possible D gene TRBD2, 6 bases. Germline CDR1 is SGHNT and CDR2 is YENEEA. This CDR3 comprises 15 residues. Trimming took 8 bases from V and 3 from J, leaving 17 bases between them. The complete variable domain, with remaining parts taken from reference TRBV11-3 and TRBJ2-1, reads EAGVVQSPRYKIIEKKQPVAFWCNPISGHNTLYWYLQNLGQGPELLIRYENEEAVDDSQLPKDRFSAERLKGVDSTLKIQPAELGDSAVYLCASGARRGNYNEQFFGPGTRLTVL.

DNA for the CDR3: TGTGCCAGCAGCCCCCGATGGACTTTCGGCTCCTACAATGAGCAGTTCTTC. Encoded protein: CASSPRWTFGSYNEQFF. The V and J genes are TRBV5-6 and TRBJ2-1, with D possibly TRBD2 on 5 matching bases. This CDR3 comprises 17 residues. V was clipped by 4 bases and J by 0 bases, with 17 bases between them. Germline V gene data show CDR1 as SGHDT and CDR2 as YYEEEE. The whole variable domain, filled in from reference TRBV5-6 and TRBJ2-1, reads DAGVTQSPTHLIKTRGQQVTLRCSPKSGHDTVSWYQQALGQGPQFIFQYYEEEERQRGNFPDRFSGHQFPNYSSELNVNALLLGDSALYLCASSPRWTFGSYNEQFFGPGTRLTVL.

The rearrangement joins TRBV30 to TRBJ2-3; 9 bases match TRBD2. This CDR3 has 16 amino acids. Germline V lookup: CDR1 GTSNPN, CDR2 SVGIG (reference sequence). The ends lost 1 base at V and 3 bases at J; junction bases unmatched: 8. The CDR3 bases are TGTGCCTGGAGTGGTTGGGGGACTAGCTCGACAGATACGCAGTATTTT. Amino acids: CAWSGWGTSSTDTQYF.

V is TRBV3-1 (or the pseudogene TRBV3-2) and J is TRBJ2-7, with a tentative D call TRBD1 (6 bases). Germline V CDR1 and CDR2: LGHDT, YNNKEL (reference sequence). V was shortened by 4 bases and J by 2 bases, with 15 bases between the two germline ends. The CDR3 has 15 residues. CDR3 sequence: CASSLPDSRTYEQYF. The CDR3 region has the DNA TGTGCCAGCAGCCTACCGGACAGTCGAACCTACGAGCAGTACTTC.

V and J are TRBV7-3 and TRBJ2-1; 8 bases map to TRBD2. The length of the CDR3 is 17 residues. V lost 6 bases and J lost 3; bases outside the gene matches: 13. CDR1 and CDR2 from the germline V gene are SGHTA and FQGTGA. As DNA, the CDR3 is TGTGCCAGCAGTACCTCACTAGCGGCCGCTAGCTACAATGAGCAGTTCTTC. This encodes CASSTSLAAASYNEQFF.

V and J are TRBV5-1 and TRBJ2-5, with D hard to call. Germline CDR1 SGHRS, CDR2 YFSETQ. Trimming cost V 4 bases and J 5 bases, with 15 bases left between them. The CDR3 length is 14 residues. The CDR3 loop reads CASSQTLNGETQYF. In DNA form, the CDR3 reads TGCGCCAGCAGCCAGACCCTTAACGGGGAGACCCAGTACTTC.

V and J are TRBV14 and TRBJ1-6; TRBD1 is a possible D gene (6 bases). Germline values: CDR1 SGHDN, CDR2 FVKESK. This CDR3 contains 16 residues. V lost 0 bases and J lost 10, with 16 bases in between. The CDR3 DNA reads TGTGCCAGCAGCCAAGAGGGCCGGGGGGCCCAGTCACCCCTCCACTTT. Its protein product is CASSQEGRGAQSPLHF.

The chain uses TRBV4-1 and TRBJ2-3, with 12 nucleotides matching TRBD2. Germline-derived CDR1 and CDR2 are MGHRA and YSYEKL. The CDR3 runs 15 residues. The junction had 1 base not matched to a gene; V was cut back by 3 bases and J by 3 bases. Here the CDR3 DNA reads TGCGCCAGCAGCCATACTAGCGGGGGGACAGATACGCAGTATTTT. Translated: CASSHTSGGTDTQYF.

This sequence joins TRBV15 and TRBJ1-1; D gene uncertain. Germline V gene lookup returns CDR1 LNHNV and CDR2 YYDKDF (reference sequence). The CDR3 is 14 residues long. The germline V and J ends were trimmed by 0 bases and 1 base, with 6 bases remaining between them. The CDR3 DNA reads TGTGCCACCAGCAGAGATTCAGGGAACACTGAAGCTTTCTTT. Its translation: CATSRDSGNTEAFF.

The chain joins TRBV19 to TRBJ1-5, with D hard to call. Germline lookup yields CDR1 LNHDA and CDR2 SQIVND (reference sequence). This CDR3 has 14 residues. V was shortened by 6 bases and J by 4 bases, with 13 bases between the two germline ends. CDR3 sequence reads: CASSPVAGNQPQHF. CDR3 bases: TGTGCCAGTAGCCCAGTTGCGGGGAATCAGCCCCAGCATTTT.

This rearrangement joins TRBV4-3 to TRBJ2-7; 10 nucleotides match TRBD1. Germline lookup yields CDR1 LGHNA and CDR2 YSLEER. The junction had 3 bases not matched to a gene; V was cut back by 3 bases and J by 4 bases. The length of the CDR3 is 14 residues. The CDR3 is CASSHDRGQYEQYF. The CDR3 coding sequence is TGCGCCAGCAGCCACGACAGGGGGCAATACGAGCAGTACTTC.

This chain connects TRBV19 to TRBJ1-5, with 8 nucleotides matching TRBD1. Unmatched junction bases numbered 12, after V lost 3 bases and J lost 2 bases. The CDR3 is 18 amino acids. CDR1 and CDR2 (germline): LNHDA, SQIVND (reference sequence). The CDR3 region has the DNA TGTGCCAGTAGTATTAAGGGGCCAGGGGGCATAGGCAATCAGCCCCAGCATTTT. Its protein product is CASSIKGPGGIGNQPQHF.